The clone carrying this TCR beta chain was observed once. This entry is derived from a study of T cells in Graves' hyperthyroidism and ophthalmopathy. It was RNA transcripts that yielded the amplified TCR beta CDR3 regions. During a first-round RT-PCR of the TCR CDR3, the HTBI primer set was used. From the multiplex PCR reads, TCRdb called clonotypes with MiXCR, one entry per CDR3 protein. The data hold roughly 530,000 distinct CDR3 sequences, with roughly 17% observed a single time. PBMCs came from more than 9 ml fresh peripheral blood. The CDR3 is 16 amino acids. CDR1 is DFQATT, CDR2 SNEGSKA, per germline (reference sequence).

The sample was blood. This clonotype was obtained from a woman under 30 with Graves' ophthalmopathy. This chain connects TRBV20-1 to TRBJ2-6, with 7 bases that match TRBD1. The CDR3 region is CSAWDSEASGANVLTF. DNA of the CDR3: TGCAGCGCTTGGGACAGCGAAGCCTCTGGGGCCAACGTCCTGACTTTC.